A selection of T cell receptor beta chains follows, all from one sample in a study of blood T cell repertoires in COVID-19. Assay: immunoSEQ multiplex PCR; the TCRdb copy retains only in-frame clones and omits some. This table holds roughly 260,000 clones, about nine tenths found once. The sequenced sample was peripheral blood. These receptors all come from a woman aged 45-59 years who had recovered from COVID-19. Each CDR3 is given with its conserved first and last residue. D genes are given only for firm matches. Size values are once, few and many counts, or a class for expanded clones, and some rows have none.

TRBJ2-5,-,once,TRBV12-3/TRBV12-4,CASSLGQQETQYF,TGTGCCAGCAGTTTGGGCCAGCAAGAGACCCAGTACTTC
TRBJ1-4,TRBD1,once,TRBV7-3,CASGDELQGKGEKLFF,TGTGCCAGCGGCGACGAACTACAGGGGAAGGGTGAAAAACTGTTTTTT
TRBJ2-3,-,-,TRBV6-6,CASSSRYQADTQYF,TGTGCCAGCAGTAGCAGGTACCAGGCAGATACGCAGTATTTT
TRBJ2-7,TRBD2,-,TRBV11-2,CASSNLAGGSYEQYF,TGTGCCAGCAGCAACCTAGCGGGAGGATCATACGAGCAGTACTTC
TRBJ2-7,-,-,TRBV27,CASSFIGAYEQYF,TGTGCCAGCAGTTTTATTGGAGCCTACGAGCAGTACTTC
TRBJ1-4,TRBD1,-,TRBV6-1,CASSNGGQLNEKLFF,TGTGCCAGCAGTAACGGGGGACAGCTAAATGAAAAACTGTTTTTT
TRBJ2-2,-,once,TRBV7-3,CASSLRGGLRELFF,TGTGCCAGCAGCTTAAGAGGCGGACTCCGGGAGCTGTTTTTT
TRBJ2-7,TRBD2,few,TRBV10-1,CASSERTGGSHEQYF,TGCGCCAGCAGTGAGCGGACGGGAGGGTCCCACGAGCAGTACTTC
TRBJ2-1,TRBD2,once,TRBV4-3,CASSQDVLAGFNEQFF,TGCGCCAGCAGCCAAGATGTCCTAGCGGGGTTCAATGAGCAGTTCTTC
TRBJ2-1,-,few,TRBV4-3,CASSQEAGLAYNEQFF,TGCGCCAGCAGCCAAGAGGCGGGACTCGCCTACAATGAGCAGTTCTTC
TRBJ2-6,TRBD2,-,TRBV3-1/TRBV3-2,CASSQVSGGPSGANVLTF,TGTGCCAGCAGCCAAGTGTCGGGAGGGCCTTCTGGGGCCAACGTCCTGACTTTC
TRBJ2-3,-,-,TRBV21-1,CASSKGTQNSLITDTQYF,TGTGCCAGCAGCAAAGGCACTCAGAATAGCTTAATCACAGATACGCAGTATTTT
TRBJ1-5,-,-,TRBV6-5,CASSPGVLRNQPQHF,TGTGCCAGCAGTCCAGGGGTTTTGAGGAATCAGCCCCAGCATTTT
TRBJ1-1,-,once,TRBV4-1,CASRRAGGRNTEAFF,TGCGCCAGCAGGCGCGCCGGAGGTAGGAACACTGAAGCTTTCTTT